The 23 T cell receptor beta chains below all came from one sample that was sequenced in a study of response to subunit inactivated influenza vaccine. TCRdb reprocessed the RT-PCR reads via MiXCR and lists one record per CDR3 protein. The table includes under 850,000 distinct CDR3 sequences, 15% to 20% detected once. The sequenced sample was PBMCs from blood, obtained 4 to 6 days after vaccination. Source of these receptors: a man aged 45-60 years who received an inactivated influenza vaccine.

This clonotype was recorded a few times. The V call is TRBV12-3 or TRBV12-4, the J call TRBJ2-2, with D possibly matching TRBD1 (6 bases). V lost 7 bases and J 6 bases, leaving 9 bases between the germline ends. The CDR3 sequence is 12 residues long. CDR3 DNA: TGTGCCAGCACCCAGGGGTCCGGGGAGCTGTTTTTT. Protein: CASTQGSGELFF.

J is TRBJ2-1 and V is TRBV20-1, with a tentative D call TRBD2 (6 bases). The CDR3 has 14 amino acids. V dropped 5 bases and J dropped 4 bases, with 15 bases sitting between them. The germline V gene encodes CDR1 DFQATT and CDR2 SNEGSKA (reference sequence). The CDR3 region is CSALRAGPYNEQFF. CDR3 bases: TGCAGTGCTCTAAGGGCGGGGCCTTACAATGAGCAGTTCTTC.

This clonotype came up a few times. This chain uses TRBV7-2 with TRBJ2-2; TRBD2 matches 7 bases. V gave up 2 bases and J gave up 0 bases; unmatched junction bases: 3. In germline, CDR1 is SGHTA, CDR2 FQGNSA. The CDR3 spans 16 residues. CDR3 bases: TGTGCCAGCAGCTTATGGGGACTAACGAACACCGGGGAGCTGTTTTTT. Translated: CASSLWGLTNTGELFF.

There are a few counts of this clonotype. Here the CDR3 DNA reads TGCAGCAGCGGGAGGGCCGTCTATGAGCAGTTCTTC. Protein: CSSGRAVYEQFF. The chain carries TRBV20-1 and TRBJ2-1, with 10 bases aligning to TRBD2. The CDR3 runs to 12 residues. Per the germline V gene, CDR1 is DFQATT and CDR2 is SNEGSKA (reference sequence).

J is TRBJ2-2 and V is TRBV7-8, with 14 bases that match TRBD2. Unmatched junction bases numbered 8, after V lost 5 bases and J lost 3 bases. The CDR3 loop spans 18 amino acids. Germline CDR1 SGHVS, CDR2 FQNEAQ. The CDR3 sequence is CASSRRLAGGLDTGELFF. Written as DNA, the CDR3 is TGTGCCAGCAGCAGAAGACTAGCGGGGGGGCTAGACACCGGGGAGCTGTTTTTT.

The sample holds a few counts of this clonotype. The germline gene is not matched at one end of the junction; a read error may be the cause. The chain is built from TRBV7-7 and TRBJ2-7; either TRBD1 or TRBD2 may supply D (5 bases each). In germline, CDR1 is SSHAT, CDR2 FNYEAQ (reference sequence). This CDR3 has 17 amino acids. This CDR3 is CASSQLGVGVVVYEQYF. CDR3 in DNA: TGTGCTAGCAGCCAGTTGGGGGTGGGCGTCGTTGTCTACGAGCAGTACTTC.

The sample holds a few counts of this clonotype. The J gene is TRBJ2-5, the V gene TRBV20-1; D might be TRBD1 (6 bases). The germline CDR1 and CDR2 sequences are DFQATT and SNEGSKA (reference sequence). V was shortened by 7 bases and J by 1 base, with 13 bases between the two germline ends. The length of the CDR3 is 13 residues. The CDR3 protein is CSGEDRTQETQYF. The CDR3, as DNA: TGCAGTGGAGAAGACAGGACCCAAGAGACCCAGTACTTC.

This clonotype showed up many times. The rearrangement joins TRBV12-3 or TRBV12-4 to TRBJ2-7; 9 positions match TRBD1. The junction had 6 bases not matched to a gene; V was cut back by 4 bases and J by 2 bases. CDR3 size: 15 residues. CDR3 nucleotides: TGTGCCAGCAGTTACGGGGACAGGGAGACCTACGAGCAGTACTTC. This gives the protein CASSYGDRETYEQYF.

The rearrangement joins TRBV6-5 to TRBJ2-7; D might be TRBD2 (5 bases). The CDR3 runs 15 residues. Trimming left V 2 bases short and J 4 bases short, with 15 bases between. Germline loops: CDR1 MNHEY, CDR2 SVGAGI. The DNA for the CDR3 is TGTGCCAGCAGTTACGACGCTAGCTCGGCGTACGAGCAGTACTTC. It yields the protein CASSYDASSAYEQYF.

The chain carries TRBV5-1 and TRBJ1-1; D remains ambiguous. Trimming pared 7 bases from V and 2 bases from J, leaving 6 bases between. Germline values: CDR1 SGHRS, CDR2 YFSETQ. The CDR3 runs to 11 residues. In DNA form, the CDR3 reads TGCGCCAGCGGAAGTAACACTGAAGCTTTCTTT. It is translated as CASGSNTEAFF.

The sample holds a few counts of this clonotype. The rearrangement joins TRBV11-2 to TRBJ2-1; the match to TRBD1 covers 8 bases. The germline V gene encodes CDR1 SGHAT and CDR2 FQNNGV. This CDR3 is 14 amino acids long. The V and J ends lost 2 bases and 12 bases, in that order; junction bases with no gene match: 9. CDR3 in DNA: TGTGCCAGCAGCTTAAGGACAGGGTCAAACAGGCAGTTCTTC. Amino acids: CASSLRTGSNRQFF.

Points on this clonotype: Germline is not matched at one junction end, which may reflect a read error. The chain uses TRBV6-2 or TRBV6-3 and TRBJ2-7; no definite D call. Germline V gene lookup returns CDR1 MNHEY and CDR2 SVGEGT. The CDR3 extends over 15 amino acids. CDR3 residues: CASSSPATSIYGQYF. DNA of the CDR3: TGTGCCAGCAGTTCACCCGCGACTTCGATCTACGGGCAGTACTTC.

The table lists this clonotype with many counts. The CDR3 loop is CASSLSTAIYEQYF. CDR3 nucleotides: TGTGCCAGCAGTTTATCTACGGCAATCTACGAGCAGTACTTC. The chain links TRBV12-3 or TRBV12-4 to TRBJ2-7; D gene ambiguous. The CDR3 consists of 14 residues. V lost 2 bases and J 3 bases, leaving 11 bases between the germline ends.

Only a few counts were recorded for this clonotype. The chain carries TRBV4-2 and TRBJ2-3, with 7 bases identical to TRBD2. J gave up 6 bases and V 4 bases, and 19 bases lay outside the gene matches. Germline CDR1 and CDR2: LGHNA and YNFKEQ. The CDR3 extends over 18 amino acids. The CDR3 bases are TGTGCCAGCAGCCCCAGACTTTCCGACCGGGGGGTAGTGGATACGCAGTATTTT. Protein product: CASSPRLSDRGVVDTQYF.

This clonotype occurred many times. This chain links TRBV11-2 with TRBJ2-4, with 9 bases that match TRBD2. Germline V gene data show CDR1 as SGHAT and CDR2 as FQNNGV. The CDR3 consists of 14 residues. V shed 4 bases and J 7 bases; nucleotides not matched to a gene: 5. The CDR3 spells CASSYTGTSNIQYF. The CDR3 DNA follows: TGTGCCAGCAGCTATACCGGGACTAGCAACATTCAGTACTTC.

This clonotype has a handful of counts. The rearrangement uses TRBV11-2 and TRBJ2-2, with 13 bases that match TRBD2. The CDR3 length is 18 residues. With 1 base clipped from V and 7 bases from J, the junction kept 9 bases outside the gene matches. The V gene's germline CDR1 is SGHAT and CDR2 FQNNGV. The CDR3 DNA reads TGTGCCAGCAGCTTAGTCACTAGCGGGAGGGTTAATGTCGGGGAGCTGTTTTTT. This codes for CASSLVTSGRVNVGELFF.

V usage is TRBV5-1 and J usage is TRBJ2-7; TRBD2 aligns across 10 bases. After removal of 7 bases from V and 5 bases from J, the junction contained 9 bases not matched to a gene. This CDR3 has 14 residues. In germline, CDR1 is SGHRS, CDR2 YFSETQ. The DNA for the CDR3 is TGCGCCAGCGCTATAGCGGGGGGCCTCAACGAGCAGTACTTC. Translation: CASAIAGGLNEQYF. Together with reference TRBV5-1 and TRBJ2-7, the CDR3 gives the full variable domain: KAGVTQTPRYLIKTRGQQVTLSCSPISGHRSVSWYQQTPGQGLQFLFEYFSETQRNKGNFPGRFSGRQFSNSRSEMNVSTLELGDSALYLCASAIAGGLNEQYFGPGTRLTVT.

The CDR3 loop is CASSPGIGQGPSPLHF. The CDR3 nucleotides read TGTGCCAGCAGCCCAGGAATAGGACAGGGCCCTTCACCCCTCCACTTT. The chain joins TRBV9 to TRBJ1-6; 8 bases agree with TRBD1. The CDR3 has 16 amino acids. Germline CDR1 SGDLS, CDR2 YYNGEE. After removal of 4 bases from V and 9 bases from J, the junction contained 12 bases not matched to a gene.

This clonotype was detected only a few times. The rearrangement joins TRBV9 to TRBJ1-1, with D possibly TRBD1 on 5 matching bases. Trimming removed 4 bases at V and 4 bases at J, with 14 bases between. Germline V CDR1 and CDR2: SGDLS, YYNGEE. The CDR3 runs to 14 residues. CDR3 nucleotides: TGTGCCAGCAGCTCCAGGGTTTTCGGCACTGAAGCTTTCTTT. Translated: CASSSRVFGTEAFF.

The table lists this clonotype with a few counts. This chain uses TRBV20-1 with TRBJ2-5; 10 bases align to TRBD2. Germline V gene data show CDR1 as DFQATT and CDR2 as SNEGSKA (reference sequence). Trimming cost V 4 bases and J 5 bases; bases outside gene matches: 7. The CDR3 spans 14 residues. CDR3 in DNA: TGCAGTGCTATCAGCGGGGGGGCGGATGAGACCCAGTACTTC. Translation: CSAISGGADETQYF.

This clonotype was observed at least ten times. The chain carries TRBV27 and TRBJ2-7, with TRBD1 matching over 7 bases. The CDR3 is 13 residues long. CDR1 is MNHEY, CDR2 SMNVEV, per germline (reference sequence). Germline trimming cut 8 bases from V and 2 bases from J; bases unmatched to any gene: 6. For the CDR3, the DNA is TGTGCCAGCTCACCCGGGACAGCCTACGAGCAGTACTTC. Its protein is CASSPGTAYEQYF.

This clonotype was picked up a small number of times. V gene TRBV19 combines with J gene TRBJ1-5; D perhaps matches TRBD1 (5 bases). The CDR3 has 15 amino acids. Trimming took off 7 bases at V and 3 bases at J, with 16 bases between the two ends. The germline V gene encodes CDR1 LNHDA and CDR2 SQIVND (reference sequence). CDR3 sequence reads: CASTFGAALNQPQHF. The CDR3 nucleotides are TGTGCCAGTACCTTCGGGGCAGCCCTCAATCAGCCCCAGCATTTT.

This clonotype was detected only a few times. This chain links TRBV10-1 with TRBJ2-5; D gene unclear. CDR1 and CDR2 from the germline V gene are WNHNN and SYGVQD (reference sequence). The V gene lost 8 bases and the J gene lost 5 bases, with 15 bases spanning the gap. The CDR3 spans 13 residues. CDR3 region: CASSQIAGETQYF. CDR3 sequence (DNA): TGCGCCAGCTCTCAAATCGCCGGGGAGACCCAGTACTTC.